This TCR beta chain was captured in a study of T cell changes during pregnancy in multiple sclerosis. Germline trimming cut 1 base from V and 0 bases from J; bases unmatched to any gene: 5. Germline CDR1 MDHEN, CDR2 SYDVKM. The CDR3 has 18 residues. Some clones are missing from TCRdb's copy, which holds only in-frame ones; the method was immunoSEQ multiplex PCR. The data show some 80,000 clones, 89% seen once. The V and J genes are TRBV28 and TRBJ2-3; the match to TRBD2 covers 12 bases. This sequence originates from a female donor in good health, enrolled as a control in a pregnancy study. The source material was peripheral blood, sampled in the first trimester of pregnancy. The CDR3: CASSLLTSGRLSTDTQYF. CDR3 sequence (DNA): TGTGCCAGCAGTTTATTGACTAGCGGGAGACTTAGCACAGATACGCAGTATTTT. Filled out from reference TRBV28 and TRBJ2-3, the complete variable domain reads DVKVTQSSRYLVKRTGEKVFLECVQDMDHENMFWYRQDPGLGLRLIYFSYDVKMKEKGDIPEGYSVSREKKERFSLILESASTNQTSMYLCASSLLTSGRLSTDTQYFGPGTRLTVL.